The clone carrying this T cell receptor beta chain has ten or more counts. Its antigen remains unknown. This sample was included in a study of CD8+CD57+ T cells in acquired aplastic anemia. About the research overall: Yields of DNA that came from sorted CD4+ and CD8+ cells averaged roughly 3.3 ug. Reads per healthy sample averaged approximately 10 million (CD4+) and some 11 million (CD8+).

The CDR3 is made up of 15 amino acids. V was clipped by 4 bases and J by 1 base; unmatched bases: 5. Germline lookup yields CDR1 SGHDT and CDR2 YYEEEE. Using genomic DNA as the template, TCR beta VDJ and CDR3 profiling was carried out. Using its own MiXCR run on the reads, TCRdb lists one record per CDR3 protein. The sample has under 200,000 distinct CDR3 sequences, roughly 47% seen once; the top ten hold approximately 1%. Study-wide results and caveats: Between patients and controls, CD8+ Simpson's diversity did not vary significantly.

This clonotype originated in a human donor in good health. V is TRBV5-6 and J is TRBJ2-3; 8 nucleotides line up with TRBD1. The sample consisted of sorted CD4+, CD8+, or CD8+CD57+ T cells (not recorded which) from PBMCs. CDR3 sequence reads: CASSPGTGGTDTQYF. CDR3 nucleotides: TGTGCCAGCAGCCCCGGGACAGGAGGCACAGATACGCAGTATTTT. The full variable domain, rest sourced from reference TRBV5-6 and TRBJ2-3, is DAGVTQSPTHLIKTRGQQVTLRCSPKSGHDTVSWYQQALGQGPQFIFQYYEEEERQRGNFPDRFSGHQFPNYSSELNVNALLLGDSALYLCASSPGTGGTDTQYFGPGTRLTVL.